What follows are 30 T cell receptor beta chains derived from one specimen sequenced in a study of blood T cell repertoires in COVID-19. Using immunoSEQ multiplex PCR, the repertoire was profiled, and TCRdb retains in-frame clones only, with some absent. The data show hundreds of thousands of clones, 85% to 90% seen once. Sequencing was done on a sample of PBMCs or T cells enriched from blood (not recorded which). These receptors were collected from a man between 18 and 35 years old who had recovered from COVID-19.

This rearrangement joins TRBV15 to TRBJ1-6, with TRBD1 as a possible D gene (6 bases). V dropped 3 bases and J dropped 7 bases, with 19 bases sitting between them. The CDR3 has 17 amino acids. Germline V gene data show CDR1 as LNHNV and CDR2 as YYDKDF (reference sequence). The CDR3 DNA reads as TGTGCCACCAGCAGGACAAAGGGGGGGGCTAGGAATTCACCCCTCCACTTT. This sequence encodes CATSRTKGGARNSPLHF.

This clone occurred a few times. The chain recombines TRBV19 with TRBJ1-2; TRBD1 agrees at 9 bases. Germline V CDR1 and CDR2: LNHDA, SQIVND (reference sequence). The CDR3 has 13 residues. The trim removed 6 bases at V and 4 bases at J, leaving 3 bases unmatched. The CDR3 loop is CASRPTGGYGYTF. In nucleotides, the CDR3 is TGTGCCAGTAGGCCGACAGGGGGCTATGGCTACACCTTC. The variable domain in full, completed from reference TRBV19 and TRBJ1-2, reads DGGITQSPKYLFRKEGQNVTLSCEQNLNHDAMYWYRQDPGQGLRLIYYSQIVNDFQKGDIAEGYSVSREKKESFPLTVTSAQKNPTAFYLCASRPTGGYGYTFGSGTRLTVV.

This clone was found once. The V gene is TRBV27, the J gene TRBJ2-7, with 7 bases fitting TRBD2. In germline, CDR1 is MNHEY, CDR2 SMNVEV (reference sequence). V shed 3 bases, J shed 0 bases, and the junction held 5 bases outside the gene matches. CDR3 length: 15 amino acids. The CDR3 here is CASSLFSSGSYEQYF. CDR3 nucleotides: TGTGCCAGCAGTTTGTTTTCTAGCGGCTCCTACGAGCAGTACTTC.

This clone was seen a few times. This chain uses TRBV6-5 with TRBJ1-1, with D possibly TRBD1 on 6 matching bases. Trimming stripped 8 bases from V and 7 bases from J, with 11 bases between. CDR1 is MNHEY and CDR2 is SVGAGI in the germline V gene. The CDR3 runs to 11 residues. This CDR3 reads CASSTGFEAFF. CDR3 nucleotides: TGTGCCAGCTCAACAGGGTTTGAAGCTTTCTTT.

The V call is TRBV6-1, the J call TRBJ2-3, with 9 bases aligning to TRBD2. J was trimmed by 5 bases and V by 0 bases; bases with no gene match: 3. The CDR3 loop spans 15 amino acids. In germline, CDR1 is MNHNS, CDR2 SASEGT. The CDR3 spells CASSEAAGGRDTQYF. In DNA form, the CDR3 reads TGTGCCAGCAGTGAAGCGGCGGGGGGGCGAGATACGCAGTATTTT.

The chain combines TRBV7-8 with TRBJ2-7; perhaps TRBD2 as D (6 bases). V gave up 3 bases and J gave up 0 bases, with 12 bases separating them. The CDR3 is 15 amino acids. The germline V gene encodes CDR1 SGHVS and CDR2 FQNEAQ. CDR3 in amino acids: CASSFVGLTSYEQYF. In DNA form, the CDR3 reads TGTGCCAGCAGCTTTGTGGGACTCACCTCCTACGAGCAGTACTTC.

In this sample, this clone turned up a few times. The CDR3 loop is CASSSAPSGGALETQYF. CDR3 nucleotide sequence: TGTGCCAGCAGCTCCGCCCCTAGCGGGGGGGCCTTAGAGACCCAGTACTTC. The gene calls are TRBV7-2 and TRBJ2-5; 12 bases map to TRBD2. V dropped 4 bases and J dropped 4; count of bases not matched to a gene: 10. The germline V gene encodes CDR1 SGHTA and CDR2 FQGNSA. The CDR3 has 17 amino acids.

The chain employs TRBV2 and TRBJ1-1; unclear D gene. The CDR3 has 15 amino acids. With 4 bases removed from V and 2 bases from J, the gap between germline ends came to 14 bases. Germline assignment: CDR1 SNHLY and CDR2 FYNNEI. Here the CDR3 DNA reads TGTGCCAGCAGTGCGTTTAGAGCCTCCAACACTGAAGCTTTCTTT. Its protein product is CASSAFRASNTEAFF.

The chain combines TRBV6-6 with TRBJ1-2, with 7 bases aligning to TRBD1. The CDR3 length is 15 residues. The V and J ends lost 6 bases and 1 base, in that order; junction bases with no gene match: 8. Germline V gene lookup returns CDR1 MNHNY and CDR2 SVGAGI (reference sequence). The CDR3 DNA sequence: TGTGCCAGCAGCTATGGGACAGCTTTTAACTATGGCTACACCTTC. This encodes CASSYGTAFNYGYTF.

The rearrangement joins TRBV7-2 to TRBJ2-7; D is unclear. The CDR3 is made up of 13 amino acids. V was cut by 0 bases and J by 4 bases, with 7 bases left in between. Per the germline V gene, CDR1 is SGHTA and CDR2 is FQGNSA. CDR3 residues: CASSLAASYEQYF. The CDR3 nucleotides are TGTGCCAGCAGCTTAGCGGCCTCTTACGAGCAGTACTTC.

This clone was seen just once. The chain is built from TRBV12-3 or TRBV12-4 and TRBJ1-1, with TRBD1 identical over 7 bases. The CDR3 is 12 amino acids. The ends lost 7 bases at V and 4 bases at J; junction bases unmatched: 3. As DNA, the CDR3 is TGTGCCAGCAATCAGGGGGTCACTGAAGCTTTCTTT. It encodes CASNQGVTEAFF.

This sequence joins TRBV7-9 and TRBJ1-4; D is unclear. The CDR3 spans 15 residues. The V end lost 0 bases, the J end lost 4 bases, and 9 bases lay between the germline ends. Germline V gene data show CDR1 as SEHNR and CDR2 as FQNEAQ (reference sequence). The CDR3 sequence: CASSLAAEDNEKLFF. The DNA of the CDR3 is TGTGCCAGCAGCTTAGCGGCAGAGGATAATGAAAAACTGTTTTTT.

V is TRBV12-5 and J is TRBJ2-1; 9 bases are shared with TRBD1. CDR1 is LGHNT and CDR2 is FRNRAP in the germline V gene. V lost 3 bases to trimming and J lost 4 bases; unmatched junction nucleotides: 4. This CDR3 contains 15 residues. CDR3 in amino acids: CASGFGTGTYNEQFF. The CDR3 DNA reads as TGTGCTAGTGGTTTTGGGACAGGGACATACAATGAGCAGTTCTTC.

DNA for the CDR3: TGTGCCAGCATCTTACGATATCACCCGGGGGTTAATGAGCAGTTCTTC. Its protein product is CASILRYHPGVNEQFF. This sequence joins TRBV21-1 and TRBJ2-1; TRBD2, the table's D call, was not compared with the DNA. TRBV21-1 is a recognized pseudogene. There are 16 residues in the CDR3.

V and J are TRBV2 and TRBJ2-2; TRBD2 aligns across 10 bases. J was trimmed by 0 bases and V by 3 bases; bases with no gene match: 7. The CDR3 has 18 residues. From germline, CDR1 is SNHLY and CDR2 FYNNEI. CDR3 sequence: CASSEASGGLSNTGELFF. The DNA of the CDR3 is TGTGCCAGCAGTGAGGCTAGCGGGGGTTTATCGAACACCGGGGAGCTGTTTTTT.

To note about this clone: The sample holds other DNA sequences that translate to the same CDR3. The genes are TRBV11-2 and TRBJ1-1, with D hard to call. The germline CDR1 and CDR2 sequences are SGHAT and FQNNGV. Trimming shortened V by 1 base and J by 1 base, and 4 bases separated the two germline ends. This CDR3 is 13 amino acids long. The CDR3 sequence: CASSLGQNTEAFF. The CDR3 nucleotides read TGTGCCAGCAGCTTAGGACAGAACACTGAAGCTTTCTTT.

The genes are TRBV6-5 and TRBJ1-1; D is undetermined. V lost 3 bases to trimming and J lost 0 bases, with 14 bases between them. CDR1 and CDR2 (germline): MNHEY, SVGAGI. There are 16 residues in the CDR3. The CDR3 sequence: CASSYYGVPMNTEAFF. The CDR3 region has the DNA TGTGCCAGCAGTTATTACGGGGTTCCCATGAACACTGAAGCTTTCTTT.

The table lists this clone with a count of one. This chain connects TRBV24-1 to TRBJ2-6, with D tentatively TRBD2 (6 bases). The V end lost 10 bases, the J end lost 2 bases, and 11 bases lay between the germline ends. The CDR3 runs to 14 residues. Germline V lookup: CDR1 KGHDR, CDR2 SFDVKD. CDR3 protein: CATGPGAGANVLTF. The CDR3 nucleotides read TGTGCCACTGGACCGGGGGCTGGGGCCAACGTCCTGACTTTC.

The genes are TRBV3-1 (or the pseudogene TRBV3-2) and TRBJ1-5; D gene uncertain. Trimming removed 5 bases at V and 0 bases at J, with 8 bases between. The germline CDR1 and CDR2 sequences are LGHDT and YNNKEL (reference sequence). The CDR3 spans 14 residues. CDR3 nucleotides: TGTGCCAGCAGCTTTACAGATAGCAATCAGCCCCAGCATTTT. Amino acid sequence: CASSFTDSNQPQHF.

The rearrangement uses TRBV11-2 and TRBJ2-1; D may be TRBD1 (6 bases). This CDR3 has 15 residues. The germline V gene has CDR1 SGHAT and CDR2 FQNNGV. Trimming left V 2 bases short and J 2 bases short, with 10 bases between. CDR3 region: CASSLNQGPYNEQFF. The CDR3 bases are TGTGCCAGCAGCTTAAATCAGGGGCCCTACAATGAGCAGTTCTTC.

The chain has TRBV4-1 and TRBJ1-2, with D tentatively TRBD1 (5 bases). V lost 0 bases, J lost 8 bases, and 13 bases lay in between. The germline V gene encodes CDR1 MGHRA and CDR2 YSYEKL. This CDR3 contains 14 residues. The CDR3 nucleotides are TGCGCCAGCAGCCAAGATCACAGGACTAACGGCTACACCTTC. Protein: CASSQDHRTNGYTF.

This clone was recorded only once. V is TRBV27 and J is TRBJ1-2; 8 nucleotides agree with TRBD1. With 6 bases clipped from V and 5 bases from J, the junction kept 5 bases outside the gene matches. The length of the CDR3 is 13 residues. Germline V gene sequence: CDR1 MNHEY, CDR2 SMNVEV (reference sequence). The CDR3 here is CASRWGTGYGYTF. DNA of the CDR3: TGTGCCAGCAGGTGGGGGACAGGTTATGGCTACACCTTC.

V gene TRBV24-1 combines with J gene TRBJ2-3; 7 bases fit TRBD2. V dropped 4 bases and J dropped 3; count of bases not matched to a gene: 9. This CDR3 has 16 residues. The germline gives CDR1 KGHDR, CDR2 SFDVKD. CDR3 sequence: CATSEKRGDATDTQYF. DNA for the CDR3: TGTGCCACCAGTGAGAAGCGGGGAGATGCGACAGATACGCAGTATTTT.

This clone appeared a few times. CDR3: CASSTPYRAYNEQFF. The CDR3 bases are TGTGCCAGCAGCACACCGTACAGGGCTTACAATGAGCAGTTCTTC. This chain connects TRBV7-6 to TRBJ2-1, with D tentatively TRBD1 (6 bases). There are 15 residues in the CDR3. Germline V CDR1 and CDR2: SGHVS, FNYEAQ. Trimming cost V 5 bases and J 4 bases, with 15 bases left between them. Full variable domain (remainder filled in from reference TRBV7-6 and TRBJ2-1): GAGVSQSPRYKVTKRGQDVALRCDPISGHVSLYWYRQALGQGPEFLTYFNYEAQQDKSGLPNDRFSAERPEGSISTLTIQRTEQRDSAMYRCASSTPYRAYNEQFFGPGTRLTVL.

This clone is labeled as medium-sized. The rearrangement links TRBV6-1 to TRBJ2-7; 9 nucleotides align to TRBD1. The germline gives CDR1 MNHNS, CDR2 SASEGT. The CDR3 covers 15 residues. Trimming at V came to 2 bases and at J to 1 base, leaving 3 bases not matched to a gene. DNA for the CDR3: TGTGCCAGCAGTGAAACCGGGACAGGGTCCTACGAGCAGTACTTC. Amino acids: CASSETGTGSYEQYF.

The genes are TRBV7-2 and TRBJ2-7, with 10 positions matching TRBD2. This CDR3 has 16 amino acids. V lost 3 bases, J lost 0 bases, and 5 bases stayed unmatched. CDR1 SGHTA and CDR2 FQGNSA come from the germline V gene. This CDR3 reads CASSLTGTSDSYEQYF. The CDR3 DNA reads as TGTGCCAGCAGCTTGACAGGGACTAGCGACTCCTACGAGCAGTACTTC.

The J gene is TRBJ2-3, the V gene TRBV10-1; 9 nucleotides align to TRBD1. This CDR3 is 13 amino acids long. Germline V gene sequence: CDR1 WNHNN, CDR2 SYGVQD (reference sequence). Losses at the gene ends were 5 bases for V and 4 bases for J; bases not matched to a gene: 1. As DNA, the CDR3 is TGCGCCAGCAGTCGACAGGGGGCAGATACGCAGTATTTT. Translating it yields CASSRQGADTQYF.

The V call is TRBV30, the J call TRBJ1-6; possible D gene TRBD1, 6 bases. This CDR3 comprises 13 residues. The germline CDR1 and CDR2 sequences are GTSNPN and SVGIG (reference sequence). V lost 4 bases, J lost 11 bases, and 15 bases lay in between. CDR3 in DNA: TGTGCCTGGACTACCGGACAGTTTCCACCCCTCCACTTT. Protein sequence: CAWTTGQFPPLHF. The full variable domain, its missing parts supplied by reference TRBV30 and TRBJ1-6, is SQTIHQWPATLVQPVGSPLSLECTVEGTSNPNLYWYRQAAGRGLQLLFYSVGIGQISSEVPQNLSASRPQDRQFILSSKKLLLSDSGFYLCAWTTGQFPPLHFGNGTRLTVT.

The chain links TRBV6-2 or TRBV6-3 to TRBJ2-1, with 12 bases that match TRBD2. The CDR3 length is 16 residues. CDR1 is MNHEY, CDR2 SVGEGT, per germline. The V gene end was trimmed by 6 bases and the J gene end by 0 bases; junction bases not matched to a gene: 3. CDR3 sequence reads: CASSRLAGVSYNEQFF. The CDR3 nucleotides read TGTGCCAGCAGCAGACTAGCGGGAGTCTCCTACAATGAGCAGTTCTTC.

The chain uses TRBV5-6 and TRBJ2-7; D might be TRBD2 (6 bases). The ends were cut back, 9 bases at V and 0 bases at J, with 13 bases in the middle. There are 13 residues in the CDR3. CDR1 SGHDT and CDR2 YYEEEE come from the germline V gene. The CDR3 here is CATAGGLSYEQYF. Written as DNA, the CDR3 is TGTGCCACAGCGGGTGGACTCTCCTACGAGCAGTACTTC.